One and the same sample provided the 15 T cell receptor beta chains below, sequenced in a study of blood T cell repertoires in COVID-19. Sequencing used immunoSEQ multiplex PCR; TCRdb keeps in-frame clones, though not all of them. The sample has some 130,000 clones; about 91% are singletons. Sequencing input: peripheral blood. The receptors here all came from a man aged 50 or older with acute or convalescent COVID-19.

CDR3 sequence: CASSATGGGNTIYF. The CDR3 nucleotides read TGTGCCAGCAGCGCGACAGGGGGAGGAAACACCATATATTTT. The rearrangement joins TRBV9 to TRBJ1-3; 9 nucleotides line up with TRBD1. V was clipped by 3 bases and J by 4 bases; unmatched bases: 2. This CDR3 is 14 amino acids long. Germline assignment: CDR1 SGDLS and CDR2 YYNGEE.

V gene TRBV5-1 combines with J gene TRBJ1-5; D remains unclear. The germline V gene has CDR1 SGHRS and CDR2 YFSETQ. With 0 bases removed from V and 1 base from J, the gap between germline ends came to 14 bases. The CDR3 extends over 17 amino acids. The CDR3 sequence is CASSLAPVGGSNQPQHF. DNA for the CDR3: TGCGCCAGCAGCTTGGCCCCCGTGGGCGGGAGCAATCAGCCCCAGCATTTT.

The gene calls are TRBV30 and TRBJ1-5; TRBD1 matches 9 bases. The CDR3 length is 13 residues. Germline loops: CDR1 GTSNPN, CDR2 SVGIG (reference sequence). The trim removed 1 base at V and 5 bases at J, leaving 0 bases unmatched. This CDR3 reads CAWSGTGDQPQHF. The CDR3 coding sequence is TGTGCCTGGAGTGGGACAGGGGATCAGCCCCAGCATTTT.

This CDR3 reads CASRVRDRDDYGYTF. The CDR3 nucleotides read TGTGCCAGCAGGGTAAGGGACAGGGATGACTATGGCTACACCTTC. The V call is TRBV28, the J call TRBJ1-2; TRBD1 matches 9 bases. The CDR3 loop spans 15 amino acids. Germline CDR1 reads MDHEN; CDR2 reads SYDVKM. With 6 bases clipped from V and 3 bases from J, the junction kept 8 bases outside the gene matches.

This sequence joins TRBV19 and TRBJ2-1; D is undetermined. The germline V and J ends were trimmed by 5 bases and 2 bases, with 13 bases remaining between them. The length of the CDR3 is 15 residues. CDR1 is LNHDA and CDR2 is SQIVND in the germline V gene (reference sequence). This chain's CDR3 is CASSREPITYNEQFF. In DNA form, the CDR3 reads TGTGCCAGTAGTCGAGAACCGATTACCTACAATGAGCAGTTCTTC. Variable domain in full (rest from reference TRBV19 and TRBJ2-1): DGGITQSPKYLFRKEGQNVTLSCEQNLNHDAMYWYRQDPGQGLRLIYYSQIVNDFQKGDIAEGYSVSREKKESFPLTVTSAQKNPTAFYLCASSREPITYNEQFFGPGTRLTVL.

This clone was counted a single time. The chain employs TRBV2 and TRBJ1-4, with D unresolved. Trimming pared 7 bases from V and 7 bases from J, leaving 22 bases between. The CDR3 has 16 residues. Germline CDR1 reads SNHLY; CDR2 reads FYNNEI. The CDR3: CASTPRRELLGEKLFF. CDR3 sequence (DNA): TGTGCCAGCACCCCTCGTCGGGAACTTTTAGGTGAAAAACTGTTTTTT.

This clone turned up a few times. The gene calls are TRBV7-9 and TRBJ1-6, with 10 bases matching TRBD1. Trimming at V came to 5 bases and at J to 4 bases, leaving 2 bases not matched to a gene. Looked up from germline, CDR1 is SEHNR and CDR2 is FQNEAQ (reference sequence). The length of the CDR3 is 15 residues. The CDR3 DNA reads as TGTGCCAGCAGCAAGGACAGGGGGTATAATTCACCCCTCCACTTT. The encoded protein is CASSKDRGYNSPLHF.

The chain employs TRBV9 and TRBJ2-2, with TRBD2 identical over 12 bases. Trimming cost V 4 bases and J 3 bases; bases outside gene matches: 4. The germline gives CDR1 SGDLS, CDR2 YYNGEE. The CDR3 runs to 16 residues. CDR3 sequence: CASSLAGGPYTGELFF. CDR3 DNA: TGTGCCAGCAGCCTAGCGGGAGGGCCGTACACCGGGGAGCTGTTTTTT.

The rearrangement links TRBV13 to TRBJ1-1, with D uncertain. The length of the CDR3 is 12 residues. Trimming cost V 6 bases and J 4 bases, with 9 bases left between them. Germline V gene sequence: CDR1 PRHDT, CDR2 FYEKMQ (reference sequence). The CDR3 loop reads CASSLDTTEAFF. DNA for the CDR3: TGTGCCAGCAGTCTTGACACCACTGAAGCTTTCTTT.

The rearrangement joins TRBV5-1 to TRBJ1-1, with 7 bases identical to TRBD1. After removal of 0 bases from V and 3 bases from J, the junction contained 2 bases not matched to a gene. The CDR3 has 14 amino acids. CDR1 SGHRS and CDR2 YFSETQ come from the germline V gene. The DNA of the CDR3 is TGCGCCAGCAGCTTGGGGGACAGAGACACTGAAGCTTTCTTT. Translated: CASSLGDRDTEAFF.

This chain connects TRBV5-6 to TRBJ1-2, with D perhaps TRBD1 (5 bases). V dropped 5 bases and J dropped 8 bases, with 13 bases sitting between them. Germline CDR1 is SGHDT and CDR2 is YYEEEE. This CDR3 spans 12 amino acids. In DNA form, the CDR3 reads TGTGCCAGCAGGCAACAGGTTGCCGGCTACACCTTC. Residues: CASRQQVAGYTF.

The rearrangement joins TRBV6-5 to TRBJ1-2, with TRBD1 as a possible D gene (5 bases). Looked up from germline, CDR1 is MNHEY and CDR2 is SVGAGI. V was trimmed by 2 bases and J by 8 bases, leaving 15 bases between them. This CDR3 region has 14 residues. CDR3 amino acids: CASSYGQGMEGYTF. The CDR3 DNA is TGTGCCAGCAGTTACGGGCAGGGTATGGAGGGCTACACCTTC.

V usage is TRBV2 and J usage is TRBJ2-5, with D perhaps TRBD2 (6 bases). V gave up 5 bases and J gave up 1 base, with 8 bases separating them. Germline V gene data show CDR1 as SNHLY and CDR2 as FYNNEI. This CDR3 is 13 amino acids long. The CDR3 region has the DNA TGTGCCAGCAGTCGGGACTCCCAAGAGACCCAGTACTTC. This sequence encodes CASSRDSQETQYF.

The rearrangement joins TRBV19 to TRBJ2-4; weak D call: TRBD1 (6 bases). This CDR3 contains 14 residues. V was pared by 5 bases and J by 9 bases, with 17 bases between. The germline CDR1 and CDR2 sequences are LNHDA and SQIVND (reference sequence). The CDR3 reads CASSPRGHGGIQYF. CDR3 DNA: TGTGCCAGTAGTCCCAGGGGCCACGGCGGCATTCAGTACTTC.

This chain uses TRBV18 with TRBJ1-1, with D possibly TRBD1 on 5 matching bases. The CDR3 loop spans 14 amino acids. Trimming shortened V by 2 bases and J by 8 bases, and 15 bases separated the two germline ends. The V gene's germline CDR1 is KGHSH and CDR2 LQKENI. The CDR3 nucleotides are TGTGCCAGCTCACCAGCAGGACATCTGTCCGAAGCTTTCTTT. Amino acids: CASSPAGHLSEAFF.